Listed below are T cell receptor beta chains from one sample, sequenced in a study of T cell responses to AZD1222 COVID-19 vaccine. TCRdb keeps only in-frame clones here, not all; method: immunoSEQ multiplex PCR. The sample has over 110,000 clones; 92% are singletons. The sequences come from peripheral blood, collected on day 0 of AZD1222 vaccination. These TCRs come from an adult in good health. Each CDR3 is given with its conserved first and last residue. Fields, in order: D gene, V gene, clone size, J gene, CDR3 DNA, CDR3 protein. A D gene is named only where the DNA matches it firmly. Size values are once, few and many counts, or a class for expanded clones, and some rows have none.

>TRBD1|TRBV9|few|TRBJ1-5
TGTGCCAGCAGCGCCGGGGACAGGGTGAACCAGCCCCAGCATTTT
CASSAGDRVNQPQHF
>TRBD2|TRBV6-5|.|TRBJ2-5
TGTGCCAGCAGTTACGGGCGGCTAGCGGGGGAGACCCAGTACTTC
CASSYGRLAGETQYF
>TRBD1|TRBV18|.|TRBJ2-7
TGTGCCAGCTCAGTGTCGGGACAGGGTGACTACGAGCAGTACTTC
CASSVSGQGDYEQYF
>.|TRBV5-6|.|TRBJ2-3
TGTGCCAGCAGCGCATGGGGACATCGTATAGATACGCAGTATTTT
CASSAWGHRIDTQYF
>.|TRBV4-3|.|TRBJ2-7
TGCGCCAGCAGCCAAGGGACTACTGATCTCTCCTACGAGCAGTACTTC
CASSQGTTDLSYEQYF
>.|TRBV10-3|.|TRBJ1-3
TGTGCCATCAGTGAAACAGGATCTGGAAACACCATATATTTT
CAISETGSGNTIYF
>.|TRBV11-2|.|TRBJ2-5
TGTGCCAGCTCCTCGGTAGGGCCCCTCGCGGAGACCCAGTACTTC
CASSSVGPLAETQYF
>.|TRBV10-3|.|TRBJ2-7
TGTGCCATCAGTGAAGGACCCGGCGACTTAACCTACGAGCAGTACTTC
CAISEGPGDLTYEQYF
>TRBD2|TRBV3-1/TRBV3-2|.|TRBJ2-2
TGTGCCAGCAGCCAAGATCGCGGCAGCGGGAGGTACACCGGGGAGCTGTTTTTT
CASSQDRGSGRYTGELFF
>.|TRBV19|.|TRBJ2-1
TGTGCCAGTAGTATTCCTCCAAATGAGCAGTTCTTC
CASSIPPNEQFF
>.|TRBV11-1|.|TRBJ2-5
TGTGCCAGCAGCGCCTTCGGGGAAGGGACCCAGTACTTC
CASSAFGEGTQYF
>TRBD1|TRBV2|few|TRBJ1-6
TGTGCCAGCAGTATTGGGACAGGGTACTCACCCCTCCACTTT
CASSIGTGYSPLHF
>.|TRBV3-1/TRBV3-2|.|TRBJ2-5
TGTGCCAGCACTACAGGGTGGGGGAATGAGGTCGATCAGAAGACCCAGTACTTC
CASTTGWGNEVDQKTQYF
>.|TRBV6-5|.|TRBJ1-2
TGTGCCAGCAGTCCCCGGGGGGGGATCTATGGCTACACCTTC
CASSPRGGIYGYTF
>.|TRBV27|.|TRBJ2-7
TGTGCCAGCAGTTTCGTCCCCACCTACGAGCAGTACTTC
CASSFVPTYEQYF
>TRBD2|TRBV4-2|.|TRBJ2-7
TGTGCCAGCAGCCAAGCGCCTGGAAGGGAGGGATACGAGCAGTACTTC
CASSQAPGREGYEQYF
>.|TRBV28|.|TRBJ2-1
TGTGCCAGCAGCCTCCCTCGAGCCTACAATGAGCAGTTCTTC
CASSLPRAYNEQFF
>TRBD2|TRBV11-3|.|TRBJ2-7
TGTGCCAGCAGCACCCTTCGGGGGGGGGAGCAGTACTTC
CASSTLRGGEQYF
>.|TRBV9|.|TRBJ2-7
TGTGCCAGCAGCCCGAGTCCCTACGAGCAGTACTTC
CASSPSPYEQYF
>.|TRBV5-1|.|TRBJ2-1
TGCGCCAGCAGCTCCCGGGACGGTTACAATGAGCAGTTCTTC
CASSSRDGYNEQFF
>.|TRBV19|.|TRBJ2-7
TGTGCCAGCAACGGGCGAGGGACGGGCCCTGGCGAGCAGTACTTC
CASNGRGTGPGEQYF
>.|TRBV12-3/TRBV12-4|.|TRBJ2-7
TGTGCCAGCAGCATGGGAACTGTCCGGGAGCAGTACTTC
CASSMGTVREQYF
>.|TRBV12-3/TRBV12-4|.|TRBJ2-2
TGTGCCAGCAGTTTCCGGGGAGGTTGGGTGCTGTTTTTT
CASSFRGGWVLFF
>.|TRBV5-1|once|TRBJ1-1
TGCGCCAGCAGCTTGGGGGACACTGAAGCTTTCTTT
CASSLGDTEAFF
>TRBD2|TRBV3-1/TRBV3-2|few|TRBJ2-7
TGTGCCAGCAGCCAACGGGGGGGCAATGCCTACGAGCAGTACTTC
CASSQRGGNAYEQYF
>.|TRBV10-2|.|TRBJ2-7
TGCGCCAGCAGGAACGGGACACTAATCTACGAGCAGTACTTC
CASRNGTLIYEQYF
>.|TRBV7-2|.|TRBJ1-5
TGTGCCAGCAGCTTAAATCCCCCCCAGAGCAATCAGCCCCAGCATTTT
CASSLNPPQSNQPQHF
>.|TRBV7-2|.|TRBJ2-1
TGTGCCAGCAGCTTACTGGGGGAACCCTACAATGAGCAGTTCTTC
CASSLLGEPYNEQFF
>TRBD2|TRBV10-3|.|TRBJ2-7
TGTGCCATCAGTGGGTTCACTAGCGGGGCAACCTACGAGCAGTACTTC
CAISGFTSGATYEQYF
>TRBD1|TRBV5-4|.|TRBJ1-2
TGTGCCAGCAGCTTGCTGCCAGGGGGTCATGGCTACACCTTC
CASSLLPGGHGYTF
>TRBD2|TRBV28|.|TRBJ2-1
TGTGCCAGCAGTTTATGGGGTAGCGGGGTTTACAATGAGCAGTTCTTC
CASSLWGSGVYNEQFF
>TRBD2|TRBV5-4|.|TRBJ2-7
TGTGCCAGCAGGATGGAGCGGGACGGGTACGAGCAGTACTTC
CASRMERDGYEQYF
>TRBD1|TRBV4-1|.|TRBJ1-6
TGCGCCAGCAGCCTACTACAGGGGGTGGTTTCACCCCTCCACTTT
CASSLLQGVVSPLHF
>TRBD2|TRBV30|.|TRBJ2-1
TGTGCCTGGATTCCGGGACTAGCCCCTCGCGAGCAGTTCTTC
CAWIPGLAPREQFF
>TRBD1|TRBV6-5|.|TRBJ1-6
TGTGCCAGTGACAGGGGCTATAATTCACCCCTCCACTTT
CASDRGYNSPLHF
>.|TRBV5-1|.|TRBJ1-1
TGCGCCAGCAGCTTGGTCCGAGAAGCTTTCTTT
CASSLVREAFF
>.|TRBV7-2|.|TRBJ2-7
TGTGCCAGCAGCCGGGAACAGGGACTTAGCTCCTACGAGCAGTACTTC
CASSREQGLSSYEQYF
>TRBD1|TRBV14|.|TRBJ2-7
TGTGCCAGCAGCCTTTATCCGGGACAGGGGTACGAGCAGTACTTC
CASSLYPGQGYEQYF
>TRBD1|TRBV6-2/TRBV6-3|.|TRBJ2-7
TGTGCCAGCAGCCCACATTCCGCCGGGACAGGGCACGAGCAGTACTTC
CASSPHSAGTGHEQYF
>.|TRBV5-1|.|TRBJ2-3
TGCGCCAGCAGCACTAGGACTAACGCAGATACGCAGTATTTT
CASSTRTNADTQYF
>.|TRBV7-2|.|TRBJ1-4
TGTGCCAGCAGCTTATTCGGGGGAGAGGCGGCTTCAAAACTGTTTTTT
CASSLFGGEAASKLFF
>TRBD1|TRBV3-1/TRBV3-2|.|TRBJ1-2
TGTGCCAGCAGCCACCCCGGACAGGGGATTTATGGCTACACCTTC
CASSHPGQGIYGYTF
>.|TRBV5-5|.|TRBJ1-6
TGTGCCAGCAGCTTGGGCCGGAGAACAGATAATTCACCCCTCCACTTT
CASSLGRRTDNSPLHF
>.|TRBV20-1|.|TRBJ2-1
TGCAGTGCTAGTGGGACCCCCCACAATGAGCAGTTCTTC
CSASGTPHNEQFF
>.|TRBV4-2|once|TRBJ1-3
TGTGCCAGCAGCCACCGCAGGGCCGACACCATATATTTT
CASSHRRADTIYF
>TRBD1|TRBV7-9|.|TRBJ1-6
TGTGCCAGCAGCTCACGACAGGGTAATTCACCCCTCCACTTT
CASSSRQGNSPLHF
>.|TRBV11-3|.|TRBJ2-2
TGTGCCAGCAGCTTAGTGGATGGCACCGGGGAGCTGTTTTTT
CASSLVDGTGELFF
>TRBD1|TRBV5-1|.|TRBJ1-5
TGCGCCAGCAGCGTGGGACAGGGAGAGCAGCCCCAGCATTTT
CASSVGQGEQPQHF
>.|TRBV28|.|TRBJ1-5
TGTGCCAGCCTTGGGGAAGGGACCCAGCATTTT
CASLGEGTQHF